This TCR beta chain was identified in a study of T cells in tuberculosis. The CDR3 length is 13 residues. V was cut by 6 bases and J by 6 bases, with 12 bases left in between. The germline gives CDR1 MNHEY, CDR2 SMNVEV (reference sequence). Assay used: immunoSEQ multiplex PCR; TCRdb lists only in-frame clones, some missing. The repertoire consists of 25,000 to 35,000 clones, with approximately 93% occurring once and the leading ten covering about 8%. Sequencing input: PBMCs. The V gene is TRBV27, the J gene TRBJ1-5, with D possibly being TRBD1 (5 bases). This clonotype was obtained from a donor aged 10 to 29 with latent tuberculosis or without tuberculosis infection. The CDR3 reads CASSPDRVQPQHF. The CDR3 coding sequence is TGTGCCAGCAGCCCAGACAGAGTTCAGCCCCAGCATTTT.